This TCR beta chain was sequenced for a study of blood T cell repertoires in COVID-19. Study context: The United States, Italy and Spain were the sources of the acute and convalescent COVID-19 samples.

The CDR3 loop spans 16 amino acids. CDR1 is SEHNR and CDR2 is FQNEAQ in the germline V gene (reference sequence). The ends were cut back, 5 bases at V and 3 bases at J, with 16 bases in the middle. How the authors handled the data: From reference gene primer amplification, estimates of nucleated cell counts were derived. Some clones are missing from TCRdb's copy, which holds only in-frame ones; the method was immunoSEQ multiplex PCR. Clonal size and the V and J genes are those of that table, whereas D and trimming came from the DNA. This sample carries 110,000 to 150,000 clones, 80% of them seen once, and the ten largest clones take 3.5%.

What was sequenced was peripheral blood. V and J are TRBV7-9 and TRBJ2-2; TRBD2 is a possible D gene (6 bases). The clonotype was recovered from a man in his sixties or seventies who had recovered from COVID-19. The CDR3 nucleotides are TGTGCCAGCAGCCCCCGACTAGTCTCGGACACCGGGGAGCTGTTTTTT. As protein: CASSPRLVSDTGELFF.